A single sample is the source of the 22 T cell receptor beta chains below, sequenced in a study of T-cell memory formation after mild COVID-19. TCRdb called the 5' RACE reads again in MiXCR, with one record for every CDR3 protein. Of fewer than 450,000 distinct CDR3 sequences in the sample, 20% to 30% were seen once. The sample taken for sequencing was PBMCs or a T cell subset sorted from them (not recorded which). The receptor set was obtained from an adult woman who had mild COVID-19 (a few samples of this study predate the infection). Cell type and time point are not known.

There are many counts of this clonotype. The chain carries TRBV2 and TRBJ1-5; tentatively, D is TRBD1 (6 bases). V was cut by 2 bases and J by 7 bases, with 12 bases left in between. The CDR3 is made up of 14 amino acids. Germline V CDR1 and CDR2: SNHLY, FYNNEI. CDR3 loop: CASSETGQRQPQHF. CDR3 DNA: TGTGCCAGCAGTGAAACAGGGCAGAGACAGCCCCAGCATTTT. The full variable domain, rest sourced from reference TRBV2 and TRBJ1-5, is EPEVTQTPSHQVTQMGQEVILRCVPISNHLYFYWYRQILGQKVEFLVSFYNNEISEKSEIFDDQFSVERPDGSNFTLKIRSTKLEDSAMYFCASSETGQRQPQHFGDGTRLSIL.

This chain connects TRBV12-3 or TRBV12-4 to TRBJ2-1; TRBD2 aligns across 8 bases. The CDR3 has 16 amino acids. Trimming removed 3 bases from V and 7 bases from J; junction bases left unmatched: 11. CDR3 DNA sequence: TGTGCCAGCAGTTTTTCTCACGGGGGGGCGAGAAATGAGCAGTTCTTC. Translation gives CASSFSHGGARNEQFF.

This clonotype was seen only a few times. CDR3 sequence (DNA): TGTGCCACCTCCCGGACGGATAACTATGGCTACACCTTC. As protein: CATSRTDNYGYTF. The chain combines TRBV15 with TRBJ1-2; D uncertain. Trimming cost V 8 bases and J 1 base, with 11 bases left between them. CDR1 and CDR2 from the germline V gene are LNHNV and YYDKDF (reference sequence). CDR3 length equals 13 residues. The whole variable domain, filled in from reference TRBV15 and TRBJ1-2, reads DAMVIQNPRYQVTQFGKPVTLSCSQTLNHNVMYWYQQKSSQAPKLLFHYYDKDFNNEADTPDNFQSRRPNTSFCFLDIRSPGLGDTAMYLCATSRTDNYGYTFGSGTRLTVV.

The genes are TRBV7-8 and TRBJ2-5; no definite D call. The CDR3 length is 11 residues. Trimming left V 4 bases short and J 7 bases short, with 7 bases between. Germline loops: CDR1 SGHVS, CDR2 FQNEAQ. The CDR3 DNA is TGTGCCAGCAGCTCCGTAGGGACCCAGTACTTC. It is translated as CASSSVGTQYF.

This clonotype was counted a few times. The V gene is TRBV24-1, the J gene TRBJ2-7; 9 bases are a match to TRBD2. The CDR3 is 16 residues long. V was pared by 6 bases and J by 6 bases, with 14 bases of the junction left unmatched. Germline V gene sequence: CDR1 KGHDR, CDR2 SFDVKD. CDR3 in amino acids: CATSTPAGAGGGEQYF. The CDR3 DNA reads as TGTGCCACCAGTACCCCCGCCGGAGCGGGAGGCGGCGAGCAGTACTTC.

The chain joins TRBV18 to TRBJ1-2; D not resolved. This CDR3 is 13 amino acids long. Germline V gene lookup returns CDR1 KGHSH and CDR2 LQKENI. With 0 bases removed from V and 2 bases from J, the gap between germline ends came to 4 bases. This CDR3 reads CASSPPSNYGYTF. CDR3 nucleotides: TGTGCCAGCTCACCACCTTCGAACTATGGCTACACCTTC. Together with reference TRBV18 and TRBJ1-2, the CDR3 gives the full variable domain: NAGVMQNPRHLVRRRGQEARLRCSPMKGHSHVYWYRQLPEEGLKFMVYLQKENIIDESGMPKERFSAEFPKEGPSILRIQQVVRGDSAAYFCASSPPSNYGYTFGSGTRLTVV.

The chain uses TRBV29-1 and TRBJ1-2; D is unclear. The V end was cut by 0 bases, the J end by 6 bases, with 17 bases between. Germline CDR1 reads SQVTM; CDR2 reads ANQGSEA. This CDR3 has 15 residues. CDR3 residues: CSVEDSRALWDGYTF. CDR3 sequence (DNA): TGCAGCGTTGAAGACTCGAGGGCCCTTTGGGATGGCTACACCTTC.

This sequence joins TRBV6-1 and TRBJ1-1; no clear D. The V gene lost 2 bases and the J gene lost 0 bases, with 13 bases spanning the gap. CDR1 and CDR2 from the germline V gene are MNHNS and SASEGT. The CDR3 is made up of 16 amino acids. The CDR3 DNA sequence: TGTGCCAGCAGTGAAAGGGCCGTGCGGCTGAACACTGAAGCTTTCTTT. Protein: CASSERAVRLNTEAFF.

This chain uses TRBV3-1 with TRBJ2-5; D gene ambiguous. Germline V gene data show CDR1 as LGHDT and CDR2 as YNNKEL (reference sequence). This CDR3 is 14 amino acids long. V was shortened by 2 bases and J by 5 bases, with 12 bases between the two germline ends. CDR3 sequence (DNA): TGTGCCAGCAGCCAACCAGGATTAATGGAGACCCAGTACTTC. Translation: CASSQPGLMETQYF.

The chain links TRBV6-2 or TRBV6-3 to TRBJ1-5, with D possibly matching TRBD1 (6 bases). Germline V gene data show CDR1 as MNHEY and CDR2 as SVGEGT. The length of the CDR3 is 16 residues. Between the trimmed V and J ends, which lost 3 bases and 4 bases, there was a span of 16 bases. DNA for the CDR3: TGTGCCAGCAGTTATGACCTGGGGGCCGGGAATCAGCCCCAGCATTTT. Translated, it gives CASSYDLGAGNQPQHF.

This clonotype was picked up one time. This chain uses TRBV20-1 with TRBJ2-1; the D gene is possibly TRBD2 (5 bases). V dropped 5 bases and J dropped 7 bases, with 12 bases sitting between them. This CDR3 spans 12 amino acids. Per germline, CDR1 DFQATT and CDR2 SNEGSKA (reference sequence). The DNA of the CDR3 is TGCAGTGCTGCCCTTTTAGCGAATGAGCAGTTCTTC. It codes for CSAALLANEQFF.

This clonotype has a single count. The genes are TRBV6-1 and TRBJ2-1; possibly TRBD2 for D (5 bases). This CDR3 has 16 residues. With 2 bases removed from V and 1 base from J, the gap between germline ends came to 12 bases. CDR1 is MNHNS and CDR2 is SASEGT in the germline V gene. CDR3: CASSEMASWSYNEQFF. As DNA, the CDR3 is TGTGCCAGCAGTGAAATGGCTAGCTGGTCCTACAATGAGCAGTTCTTC.

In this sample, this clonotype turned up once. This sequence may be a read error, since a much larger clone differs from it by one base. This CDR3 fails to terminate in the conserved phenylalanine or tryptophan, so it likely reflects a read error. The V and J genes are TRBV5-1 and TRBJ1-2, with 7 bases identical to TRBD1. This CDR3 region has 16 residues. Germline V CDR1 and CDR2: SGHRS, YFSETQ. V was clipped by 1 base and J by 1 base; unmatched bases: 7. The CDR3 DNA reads TGCGCCAGCAGCTTGCAGGGGGGTATTAATAACTATGGCTACACCTTA. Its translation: CASSLQGGINNYGYTL.

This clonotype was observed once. The CDR3 is CASSLGDRTFGETQYF. The CDR3 bases are TGTGCCAGCAGTTTAGGGGACAGGACTTTCGGAGAGACCCAGTACTTC. The chain recombines TRBV12-3 or TRBV12-4 with TRBJ2-5, with 8 bases identical to TRBD1. The V segment lost 1 base and the J segment 4 bases; nucleotides outside the gene matches: 8. CDR3 length: 16 amino acids.

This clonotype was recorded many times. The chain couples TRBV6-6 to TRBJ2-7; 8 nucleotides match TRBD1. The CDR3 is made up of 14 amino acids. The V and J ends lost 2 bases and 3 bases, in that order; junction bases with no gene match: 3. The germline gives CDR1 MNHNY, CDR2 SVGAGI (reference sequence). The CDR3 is CASSYPGTGYEQYF. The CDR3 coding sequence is TGTGCCAGCAGTTACCCCGGGACAGGCTACGAGCAGTACTTC.

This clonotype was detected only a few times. CDR3 amino acids: CASSNRGSGQPQHF. CDR3 DNA sequence: TGTGCCAGCAGCAACAGGGGATCGGGTCAGCCCCAGCATTTT. The rearrangement uses TRBV7-3 and TRBJ1-5; 7 bases align to TRBD1. V lost 5 bases, J lost 6 bases, and 7 bases stayed unmatched. This CDR3 is 14 amino acids long. Germline V gives CDR1 SGHTA, CDR2 FQGTGA.

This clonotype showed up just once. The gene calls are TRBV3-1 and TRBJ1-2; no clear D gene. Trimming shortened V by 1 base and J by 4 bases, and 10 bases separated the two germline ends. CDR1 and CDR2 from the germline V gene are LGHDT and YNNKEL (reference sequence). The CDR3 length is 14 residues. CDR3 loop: CASSQARSSYGYTF. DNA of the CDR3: TGTGCCAGCAGCCAAGCGCGGAGTTCCTATGGCTACACCTTC.

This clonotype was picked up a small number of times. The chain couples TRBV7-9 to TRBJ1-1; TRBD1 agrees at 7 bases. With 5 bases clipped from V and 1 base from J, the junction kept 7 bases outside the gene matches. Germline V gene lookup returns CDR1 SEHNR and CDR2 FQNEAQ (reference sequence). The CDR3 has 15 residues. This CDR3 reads CASSPPTGTNTEAFF. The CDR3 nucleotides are TGTGCCAGCAGCCCCCCGACAGGGACGAACACTGAAGCTTTCTTT.

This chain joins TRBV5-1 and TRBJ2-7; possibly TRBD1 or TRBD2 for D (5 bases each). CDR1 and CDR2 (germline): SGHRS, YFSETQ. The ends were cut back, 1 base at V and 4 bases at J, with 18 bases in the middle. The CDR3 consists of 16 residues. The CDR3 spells CASSLTTGPTDYEQYF. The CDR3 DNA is TGCGCCAGCAGCTTGACCACGGGACCGACAGATTACGAGCAGTACTTC.

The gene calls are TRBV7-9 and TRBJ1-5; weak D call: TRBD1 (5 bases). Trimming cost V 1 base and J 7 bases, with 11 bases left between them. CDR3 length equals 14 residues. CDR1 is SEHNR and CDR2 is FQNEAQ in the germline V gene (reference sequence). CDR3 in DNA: TGTGCCAGCAGCTTAGGGGCAGGACACCAGCCCCAGCATTTT. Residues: CASSLGAGHQPQHF.

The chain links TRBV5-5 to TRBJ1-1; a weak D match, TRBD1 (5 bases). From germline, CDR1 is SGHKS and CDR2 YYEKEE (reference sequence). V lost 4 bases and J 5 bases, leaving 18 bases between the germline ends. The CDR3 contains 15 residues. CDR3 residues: CASSLLGDGGTEAFF. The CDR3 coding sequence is TGTGCCAGCAGCCTCCTAGGGGACGGAGGAACTGAAGCTTTCTTT.

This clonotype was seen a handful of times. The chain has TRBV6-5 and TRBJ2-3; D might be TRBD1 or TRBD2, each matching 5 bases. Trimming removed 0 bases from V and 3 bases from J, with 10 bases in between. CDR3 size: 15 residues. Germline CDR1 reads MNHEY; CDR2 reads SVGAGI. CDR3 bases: TGTGCCAGCAGTTACTCGAGGTGGGGGACAGATACGCAGTATTTT. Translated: CASSYSRWGTDTQYF.